These 21 T cell receptor beta chains share one sample of origin, sequenced in a study of blood T cell repertoires in COVID-19. Profiling relied on immunoSEQ multiplex PCR, and the TCRdb table lists in-frame clones only, not all of them. The table has roughly 500,000 clones, 80% to 90% seen once. The material sequenced was PBMCs or T cells enriched from blood (not recorded which). The receptor set was obtained from a woman aged 55 to 70 who had recovered from COVID-19.

This chain links TRBV6-5 with TRBJ1-5; 7 bases align to TRBD1. This CDR3 contains 14 residues. J gave up 5 bases and V 5 bases, and 6 bases lay outside the gene matches. In germline, CDR1 is MNHEY, CDR2 SVGAGI. The CDR3 coding sequence is TGTGCCAGCAGTCCCGGGACAGATTATCAGCCCCAGCATTTT. Translating gives CASSPGTDYQPQHF.

This chain joins TRBV18 and TRBJ1-1; the match to TRBD1 covers 9 bases. V shed 4 bases, J shed 5 bases, and the junction held 14 bases outside the gene matches. The CDR3 runs to 17 residues. CDR1 and CDR2 from the germline V gene are KGHSH and LQKENI. In DNA form, the CDR3 reads TGTGCCAGCTCACTCTTGGATTCGGGACAGGGTCGGACTGAAGCTTTCTTT. Its protein product is CASSLLDSGQGRTEAFF.

This clone was observed a few times. For the CDR3, the DNA is TGTGCCAGCAGCGTAGCACCGAGCTCCTACGAGCAGTACTTC. It is translated as CASSVAPSSYEQYF. The V gene is TRBV9, the J gene TRBJ2-7; D is undetermined. The CDR3 covers 14 residues. Trimming stripped 0 bases from V and 0 bases from J, with 7 bases between. CDR1 is SGDLS, CDR2 YYNGEE, per germline.

The rearrangement uses TRBV5-1 and TRBJ1-3, with 9 bases matching TRBD1. Germline trimming cut 0 bases from V and 0 bases from J; bases unmatched to any gene: 10. CDR3 length: 19 amino acids. Germline CDR1 SGHRS, CDR2 YFSETQ. CDR3 loop: CASSLDPGQGVHSGNTIYF. CDR3 nucleotides: TGCGCCAGCAGCTTGGATCCGGGACAGGGTGTTCACTCTGGAAACACCATATATTTT.

This rearrangement joins TRBV19 to TRBJ2-7, with 7 bases aligning to TRBD1. The CDR3 sequence is 14 residues long. Germline V gene sequence: CDR1 LNHDA, CDR2 SQIVND (reference sequence). The V and J ends lost 5 bases and 1 base, in that order; junction bases with no gene match: 5. The CDR3, as DNA: TGTGCCAGTAGTTTATACAGGGGTTCCTACGAGCAGTACTTC. This sequence encodes CASSLYRGSYEQYF. The variable domain in full, completed from reference TRBV19 and TRBJ2-7, reads DGGITQSPKYLFRKEGQNVTLSCEQNLNHDAMYWYRQDPGQGLRLIYYSQIVNDFQKGDIAEGYSVSREKKESFPLTVTSAQKNPTAFYLCASSLYRGSYEQYFGPGTRLTVT.

V and J are TRBV28 and TRBJ1-5; D is possibly TRBD1 (6 bases). The V gene lost 4 bases and the J gene lost 3 bases, with 19 bases spanning the gap. The germline V gene encodes CDR1 MDHEN and CDR2 SYDVKM. CDR3 length: 17 residues. The chain's CDR3 is CASSSQGSDRLNQPQHF. For the CDR3, the DNA is TGTGCCAGCAGTTCCCAGGGGTCAGACAGGCTCAATCAGCCCCAGCATTTT. The full variable domain, its missing parts supplied by reference TRBV28 and TRBJ1-5, is DVKVTQSSRYLVKRTGEKVFLECVQDMDHENMFWYRQDPGLGLRLIYFSYDVKMKEKGDIPEGYSVSREKKERFSLILESASTNQTSMYLCASSSQGSDRLNQPQHFGDGTRLSIL.

This clone was seen a single time. The chain joins TRBV10-3 to TRBJ2-7, with D possibly TRBD2 on 7 matching bases. Germline V gives CDR1 ENHRY, CDR2 SYGVKD. CDR3 length: 14 amino acids. V was trimmed by 7 bases and J by 2 bases, leaving 15 bases between them. The CDR3 is CAIKSAGAPYEQYF. The DNA for the CDR3 is TGTGCCATCAAATCGGCGGGGGCCCCCTACGAGCAGTACTTC.

V usage is TRBV18 and J usage is TRBJ1-2; tentative D call: TRBD1 (6 bases). Trimming shortened V by 3 bases and J by 7 bases, and 15 bases separated the two germline ends. The length of the CDR3 is 14 residues. Germline V gene data show CDR1 as KGHSH and CDR2 as LQKENI. The DNA for the CDR3 is TGTGCCAGCTCACCGGGCGCAGGGGCGTTTGGCTACACCTTC. Translated: CASSPGAGAFGYTF. Supplemented by reference TRBV18 and TRBJ1-2, the full variable domain reads NAGVMQNPRHLVRRRGQEARLRCSPMKGHSHVYWYRQLPEEGLKFMVYLQKENIIDESGMPKERFSAEFPKEGPSILRIQQVVRGDSAAYFCASSPGAGAFGYTFGSGTRLTVV.

The gene calls are TRBV9 and TRBJ2-2; possible D gene TRBD2, 7 bases. The CDR3 totals 15 residues. The germline gives CDR1 SGDLS, CDR2 YYNGEE. Between the trimmed V and J ends, which lost 0 bases and 4 bases, there was a span of 10 bases. CDR3 sequence (DNA): TGTGCCAGCAGCGTAGTGGCGGGGGCCACCGGGGAGCTGTTTTTT. Protein sequence: CASSVVAGATGELFF.

The J gene is TRBJ1-4, the V gene TRBV28; D is perhaps TRBD1 (5 bases). The V gene's germline CDR1 is MDHEN and CDR2 SYDVKM. The CDR3 consists of 17 residues. V was pared by 1 base and J by 5 bases, with 17 bases between. The DNA of the CDR3 is TGTGCCAGCAGTTTATCCCCCCGGGGGGGGAGGAATGAAAAACTGTTTTTT. Amino acid sequence: CASSLSPRGGRNEKLFF.

The genes are TRBV19 and TRBJ1-4, with TRBD1 matching over 8 bases. Germline values: CDR1 LNHDA, CDR2 SQIVND (reference sequence). The V and J ends lost 3 bases and 8 bases, in that order; junction bases with no gene match: 11. The CDR3 sequence is 16 residues long. As DNA, the CDR3 is TGTGCCAGTAGTATCCTCAGGACAGGGAATTTCGAAAAACTGTTTTTT. This encodes CASSILRTGNFEKLFF.

The chain employs TRBV21-1 and TRBJ2-3; the table's D gene call, TRBD2, was not cross checked with the DNA. TRBV21-1 is tagged as a pseudogene. CDR3 size: 17 residues. The DNA for the CDR3 is TGTGCCAGCAGCAAATATGAGACTAGCGCAGAGGCAGATACGCAGTATTTT. Its protein product is CASSKYETSAEADTQYF.

V gene TRBV12-3 or TRBV12-4 combines with J gene TRBJ1-4; no firm D call. V dropped 8 bases and J dropped 10 bases, with 11 bases sitting between them. CDR3 size: 11 residues. The CDR3 region is CASRYRGKLFF. The CDR3 DNA sequence: TGTGCCAGCCGATACCGGGGAAAACTGTTTTTT.

The CDR3 spells CASSQDGSGGYEETQYF. Here the CDR3 DNA reads TGTGCCAGCAGCCAAGATGGGAGCGGGGGGTACGAAGAGACCCAGTACTTC. J is TRBJ2-5 and V is TRBV4-2, with 9 bases matching TRBD2. Germline V lookup: CDR1 LGHNA, CDR2 YNFKEQ. Trimming took 0 bases from V and 3 from J; bases not matched to a gene: 8. This CDR3 spans 17 amino acids.

V and J are TRBV27 and TRBJ1-2; D is unclear. CDR3 length: 14 residues. V lost 0 bases and J lost 8, with 13 bases in between. Looked up from germline, CDR1 is MNHEY and CDR2 is SMNVEV (reference sequence). The CDR3 loop is CASSLSFLSGGYTF. DNA of the CDR3: TGTGCCAGCAGTTTATCTTTTTTGAGCGGGGGCTACACCTTC.

This clone was observed a handful of times. The V gene is TRBV5-1, the J gene TRBJ2-2, with TRBD2 matching over 9 bases. Germline V gene data show CDR1 as SGHRS and CDR2 as YFSETQ. The CDR3 totals 18 residues. J lost 2 bases, V lost 1 base, and 9 bases had no gene match. The CDR3 reads CASSLKGSGGANTGELFF. The CDR3, as DNA: TGCGCCAGCAGCTTGAAGGGTAGCGGGGGCGCAAACACCGGGGAGCTGTTTTTT.

The CDR3 loop is CASSIVQGIFTDTQYF. CDR3 DNA sequence: TGTGCCAGTAGTATAGTGCAGGGGATATTCACAGATACGCAGTATTTT. The chain is built from TRBV19 and TRBJ2-3; D might be TRBD1 (6 bases). Germline V CDR1 and CDR2: LNHDA, SQIVND (reference sequence). The CDR3 is 16 residues long. The V gene lost 1 base and the J gene lost 2 bases, with 13 bases spanning the gap. Looking up the rest from reference TRBV19 and TRBJ2-3 gives the full variable domain: DGGITQSPKYLFRKEGQNVTLSCEQNLNHDAMYWYRQDPGQGLRLIYYSQIVNDFQKGDIAEGYSVSREKKESFPLTVTSAQKNPTAFYLCASSIVQGIFTDTQYFGPGTRLTVL.

This chain joins TRBV2 and TRBJ1-5; no clear D gene. Between the trimmed V and J ends, which lost 7 bases and 1 base, there was a span of 11 bases. The CDR3 consists of 14 residues. Germline CDR1 is SNHLY and CDR2 is FYNNEI. CDR3 residues: CASNSIGSNQPQHF. CDR3 nucleotides: TGTGCCAGCAATAGCATTGGGAGCAATCAGCCCCAGCATTTT.

The chain joins TRBV7-9 to TRBJ2-1; TRBD2 aligns across 12 bases. The CDR3 extends over 16 amino acids. The trim removed 3 bases at V and 10 bases at J, leaving 10 bases unmatched. The germline gives CDR1 SEHNR, CDR2 FQNEAQ (reference sequence). CDR3 residues: CASSFGLAGPRVEQFF. The CDR3 DNA reads as TGTGCCAGCAGCTTCGGACTAGCGGGGCCCAGAGTGGAGCAGTTCTTC.

The chain joins TRBV5-6 to TRBJ1-2; no reliable D call. V lost 3 bases and J lost 2, with 5 bases in between. The V gene's germline CDR1 is SGHDT and CDR2 YYEEEE. The CDR3 is 12 residues long. CDR3 loop: CASSSGNYGYTF. The CDR3, as DNA: TGTGCCAGCAGCTCCGGGAACTATGGCTACACCTTC. The variable domain in full, with the rest retrieved from reference TRBV5-6 and TRBJ1-2, is DAGVTQSPTHLIKTRGQQVTLRCSPKSGHDTVSWYQQALGQGPQFIFQYYEEEERQRGNFPDRFSGHQFPNYSSELNVNALLLGDSALYLCASSSGNYGYTFGSGTRLTVV.

This chain links TRBV5-1 with TRBJ2-7; 8 bases agree with TRBD1. The germline CDR1 and CDR2 sequences are SGHRS and YFSETQ. This CDR3 is built from 13 residues. J gave up 9 bases and V 4 bases, and 9 bases lay outside the gene matches. The CDR3 sequence: CASSPSGQVRQYF. The CDR3, as DNA: TGCGCCAGCAGCCCCTCGGGACAGGTGAGGCAGTACTTC.